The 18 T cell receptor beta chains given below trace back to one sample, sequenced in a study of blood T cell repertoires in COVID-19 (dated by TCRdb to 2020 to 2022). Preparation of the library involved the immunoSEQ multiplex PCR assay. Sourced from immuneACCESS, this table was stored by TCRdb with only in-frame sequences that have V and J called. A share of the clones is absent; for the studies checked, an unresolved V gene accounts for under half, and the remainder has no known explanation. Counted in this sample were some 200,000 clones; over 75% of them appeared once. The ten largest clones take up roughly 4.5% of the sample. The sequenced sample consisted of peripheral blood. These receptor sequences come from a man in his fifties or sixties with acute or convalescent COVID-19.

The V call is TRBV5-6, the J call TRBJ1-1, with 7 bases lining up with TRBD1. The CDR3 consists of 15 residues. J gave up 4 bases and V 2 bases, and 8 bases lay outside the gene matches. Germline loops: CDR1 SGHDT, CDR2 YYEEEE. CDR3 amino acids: CASSLSGTAITEAFF. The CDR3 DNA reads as TGTGCCAGCAGCTTATCTGGGACAGCAATCACTGAAGCTTTCTTT. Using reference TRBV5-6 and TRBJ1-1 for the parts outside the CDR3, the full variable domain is DAGVTQSPTHLIKTRGQQVTLRCSPKSGHDTVSWYQQALGQGPQFIFQYYEEEERQRGNFPDRFSGHQFPNYSSELNVNALLLGDSALYLCASSLSGTAITEAFFGQGTRLTVV.

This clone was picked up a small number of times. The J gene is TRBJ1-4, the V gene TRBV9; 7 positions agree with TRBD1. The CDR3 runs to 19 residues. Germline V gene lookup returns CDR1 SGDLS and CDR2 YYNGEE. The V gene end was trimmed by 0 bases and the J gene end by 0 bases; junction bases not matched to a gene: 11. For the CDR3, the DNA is TGTGCCAGCAGCGTAGAGGCAGGGGGACTGATTGCAACTAATGAAAAACTGTTTTTT. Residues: CASSVEAGGLIATNEKLFF.

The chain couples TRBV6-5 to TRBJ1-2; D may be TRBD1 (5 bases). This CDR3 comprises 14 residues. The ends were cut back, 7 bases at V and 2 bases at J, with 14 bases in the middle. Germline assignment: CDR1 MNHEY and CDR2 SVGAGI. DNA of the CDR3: TGTGCCAGCACCTTACGGCGGGACAACTATGGCTACACCTTC. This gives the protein CASTLRRDNYGYTF.

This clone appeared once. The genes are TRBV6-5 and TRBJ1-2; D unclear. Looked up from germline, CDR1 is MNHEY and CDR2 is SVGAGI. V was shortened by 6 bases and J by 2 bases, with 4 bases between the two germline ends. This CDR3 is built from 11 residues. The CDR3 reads CASRQNYGYTF. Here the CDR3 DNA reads TGTGCCAGCAGACAGAACTATGGCTACACCTTC.

The CDR3 coding sequence is TGTGCCTGGAGTCGAGACAGATTAGCCGGCTACACCTTC. Translating it yields CAWSRDRLAGYTF. J is TRBJ1-2 and V is TRBV30; D may be TRBD1 (5 bases). This CDR3 contains 13 residues. From germline, CDR1 is GTSNPN and CDR2 SVGIG (reference sequence). V shed 2 bases and J shed 8 bases, with 15 bases lying between them. The full variable domain, with the rest looked up from reference TRBV30 and TRBJ1-2, is SQTIHQWPATLVQPVGSPLSLECTVEGTSNPNLYWYRQAAGRGLQLLFYSVGIGQISSEVPQNLSASRPQDRQFILSSKKLLLSDSGFYLCAWSRDRLAGYTFGSGTRLTVV.

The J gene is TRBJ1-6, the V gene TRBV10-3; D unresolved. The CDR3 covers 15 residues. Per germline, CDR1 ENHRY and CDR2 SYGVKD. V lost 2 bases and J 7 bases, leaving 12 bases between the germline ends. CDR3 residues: CAISELTWANSPLHF. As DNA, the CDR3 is TGTGCCATCAGTGAGCTCACCTGGGCCAATTCACCCCTCCACTTT.

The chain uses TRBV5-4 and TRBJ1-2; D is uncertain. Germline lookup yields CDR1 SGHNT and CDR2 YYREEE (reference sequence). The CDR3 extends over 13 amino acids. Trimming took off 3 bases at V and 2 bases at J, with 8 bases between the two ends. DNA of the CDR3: TGTGCCAGCAGCTCTACAGAGAACTATGGCTACACCTTC. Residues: CASSSTENYGYTF.

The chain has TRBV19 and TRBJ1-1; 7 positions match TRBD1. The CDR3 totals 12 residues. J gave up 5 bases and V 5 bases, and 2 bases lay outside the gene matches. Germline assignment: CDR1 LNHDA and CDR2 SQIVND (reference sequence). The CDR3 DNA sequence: TGTGCCAGTAGTGAACAGGGGACTGAAGCTTTCTTT. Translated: CASSEQGTEAFF.

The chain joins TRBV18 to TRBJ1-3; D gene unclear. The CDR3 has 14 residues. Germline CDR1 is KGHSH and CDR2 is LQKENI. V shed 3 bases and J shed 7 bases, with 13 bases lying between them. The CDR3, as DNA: TGTGCCAGCTCACCCGGGAAAAGGCCGAACACCATATATTTT. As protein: CASSPGKRPNTIYF. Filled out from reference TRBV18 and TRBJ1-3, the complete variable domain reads NAGVMQNPRHLVRRRGQEARLRCSPMKGHSHVYWYRQLPEEGLKFMVYLQKENIIDESGMPKERFSAEFPKEGPSILRIQQVVRGDSAAYFCASSPGKRPNTIYFGEGSWLTVV.

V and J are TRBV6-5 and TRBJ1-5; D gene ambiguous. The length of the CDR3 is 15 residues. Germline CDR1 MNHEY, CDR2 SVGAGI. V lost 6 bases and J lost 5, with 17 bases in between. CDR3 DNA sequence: TGTGCCAGCAGAGTTACCACGACACTGTATCAGCCCCAGCATTTT. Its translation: CASRVTTTLYQPQHF.

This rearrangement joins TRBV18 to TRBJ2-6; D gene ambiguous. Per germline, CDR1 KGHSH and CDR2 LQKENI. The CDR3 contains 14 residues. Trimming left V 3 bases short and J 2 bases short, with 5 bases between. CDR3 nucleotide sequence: TGTGCCAGCTCACCGCAGACTGGGGCCAACGTCCTGACTTTC. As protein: CASSPQTGANVLTF.

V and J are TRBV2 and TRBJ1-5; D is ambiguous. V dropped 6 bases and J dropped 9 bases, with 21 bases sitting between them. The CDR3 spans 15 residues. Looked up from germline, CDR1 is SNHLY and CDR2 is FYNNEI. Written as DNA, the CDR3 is TGTGCCAGCAGAGCTACCGCCGGGAGCAAAGGGCCCCAGCATTTT. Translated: CASRATAGSKGPQHF.

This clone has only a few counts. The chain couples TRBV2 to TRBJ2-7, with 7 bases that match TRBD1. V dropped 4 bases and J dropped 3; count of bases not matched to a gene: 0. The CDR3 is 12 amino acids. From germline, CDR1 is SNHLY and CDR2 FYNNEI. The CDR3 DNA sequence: TGTGCCAGCAGTGGGGACAGCTACGAGCAGTACTTC. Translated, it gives CASSGDSYEQYF. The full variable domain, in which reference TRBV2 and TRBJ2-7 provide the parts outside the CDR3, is EPEVTQTPSHQVTQMGQEVILRCVPISNHLYFYWYRQILGQKVEFLVSFYNNEISEKSEIFDDQFSVERPDGSNFTLKIRSTKLEDSAMYFCASSGDSYEQYFGPGTRLTVT.

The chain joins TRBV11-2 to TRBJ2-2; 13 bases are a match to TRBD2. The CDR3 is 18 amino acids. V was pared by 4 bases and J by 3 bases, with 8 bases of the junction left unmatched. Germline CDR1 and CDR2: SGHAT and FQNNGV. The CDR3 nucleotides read TGTGCCAGCAGCTCTCCATGGACTAGCGGGGGCGACACCGGGGAGCTGTTTTTT. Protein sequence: CASSSPWTSGGDTGELFF. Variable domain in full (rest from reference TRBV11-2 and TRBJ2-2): EAGVAQSPRYKIIEKRQSVAFWCNPISGHATLYWYQQILGQGPKLLIQFQNNGVVDDSQLPKDRFSAERLKGVDSTLKIQPAKLEDSAVYLCASSSPWTSGGDTGELFFGEGSRLTVL.

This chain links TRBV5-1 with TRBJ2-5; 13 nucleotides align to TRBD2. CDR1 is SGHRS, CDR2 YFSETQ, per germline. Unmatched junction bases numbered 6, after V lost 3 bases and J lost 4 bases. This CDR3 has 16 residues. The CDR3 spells CASSSSLAGGLETQYF. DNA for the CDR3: TGCGCCAGCAGCTCGTCACTAGCGGGGGGGTTAGAGACCCAGTACTTC.

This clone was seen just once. The CDR3 DNA reads as TGTGCCAGCAGTTCCGGACAAAAGAACACTGAAGCTTTCTTT. It yields the protein CASSSGQKNTEAFF. The V call is TRBV28, the J call TRBJ1-1, with D possibly TRBD1 on 5 matching bases. Per the germline V gene, CDR1 is MDHEN and CDR2 is SYDVKM. There are 14 residues in the CDR3. Deletions cut 4 bases from V and 1 base from J, with 10 bases between.

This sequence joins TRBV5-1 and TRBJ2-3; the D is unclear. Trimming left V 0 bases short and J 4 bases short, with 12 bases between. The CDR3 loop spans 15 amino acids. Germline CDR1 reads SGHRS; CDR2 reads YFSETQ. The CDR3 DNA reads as TGCGCCAGCAGCTTGGGGAGCCGCACGGCAGATACGCAGTATTTT. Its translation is CASSLGSRTADTQYF. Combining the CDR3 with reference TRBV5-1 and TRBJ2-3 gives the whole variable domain KAGVTQTPRYLIKTRGQQVTLSCSPISGHRSVSWYQQTPGQGLQFLFEYFSETQRNKGNFPGRFSGRQFSNSRSEMNVSTLELGDSALYLCASSLGSRTADTQYFGPGTRLTVL.

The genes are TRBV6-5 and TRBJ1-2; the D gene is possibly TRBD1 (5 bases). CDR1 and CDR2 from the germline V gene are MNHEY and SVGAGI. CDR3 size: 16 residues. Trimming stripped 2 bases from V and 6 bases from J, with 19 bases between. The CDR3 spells CASSYTKTAPSNGYTF. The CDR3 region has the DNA TGTGCCAGCAGTTACACGAAGACAGCGCCGAGTAATGGCTACACCTTC.